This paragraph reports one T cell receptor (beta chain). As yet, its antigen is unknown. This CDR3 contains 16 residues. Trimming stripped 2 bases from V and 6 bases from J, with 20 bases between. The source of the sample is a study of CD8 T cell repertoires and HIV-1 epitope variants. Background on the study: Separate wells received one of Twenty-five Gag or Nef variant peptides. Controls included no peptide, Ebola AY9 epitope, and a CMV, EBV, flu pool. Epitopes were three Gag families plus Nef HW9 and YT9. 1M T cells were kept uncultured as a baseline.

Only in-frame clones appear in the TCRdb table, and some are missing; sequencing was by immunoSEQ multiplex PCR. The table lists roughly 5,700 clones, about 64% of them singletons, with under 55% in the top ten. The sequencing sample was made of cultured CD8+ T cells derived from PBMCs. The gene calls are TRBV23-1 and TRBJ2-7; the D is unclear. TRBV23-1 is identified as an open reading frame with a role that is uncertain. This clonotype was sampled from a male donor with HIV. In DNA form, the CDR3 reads TGCGCCAGCAGTCAACGGTTAGGCAGATCAGTGTCCGAGCAGTACTTC. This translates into CASSQRLGRSVSEQYF.